Following are 20 T cell receptor beta chains from one sample sequenced in a study of T-cell memory formation after mild COVID-19 (dated by TCRdb to about 2021). Receptors were amplified or captured by 5' RACE. The sample was run on an Illumina NovaSeq 6000. Using fastp trimming at Q25 and MiXCR clonotype assembly, TCRdb reanalyzed the public sequencing data and kept in-frame beta chains. CDR3 protein duplicates are merged, each entry listing the most common genes and DNA. Here the sample has fewer than 650,000 distinct CDR3 sequences; roughly 21% occur a single time. The ten largest clones take up roughly 9.1% of the sample. Sequenced: PBMCs or a T cell subset sorted from them (not recorded which). The receptors here all came from an adult woman who had mild COVID-19 (a few samples of this study predate the infection). The sample titles of this study are shuffled in the database, so cell type and time point are left out; the donor was told from shared clones.

The chain links TRBV4-3 to TRBJ2-3; the match to TRBD2 covers 12 bases. The CDR3 runs to 16 residues. Germline values: CDR1 LGHNA, CDR2 YSLEER. J gave up 0 bases and V 5 bases, and 3 bases lay outside the gene matches. Here the CDR3 reads CASSDGTSGSTDTQYF. The CDR3 DNA follows: TGCGCCAGCAGCGACGGGACTAGCGGGAGCACAGATACGCAGTATTTT.

J is TRBJ1-4 and V is TRBV5-1; D uncertain. V dropped 2 bases and J dropped 4 bases, with 21 bases sitting between them. This CDR3 spans 18 amino acids. Germline V gene sequence: CDR1 SGHRS, CDR2 YFSETQ. This CDR3 is CASSFTPSPGVNNEKLFF. The DNA of the CDR3 is TGCGCCAGCAGCTTCACCCCCTCCCCCGGGGTGAATAATGAAAAACTGTTTTTT.

This clonotype showed up just a few times. V usage is TRBV20-1 and J usage is TRBJ1-4; D remains unclear. Trimming pared 2 bases from V and 7 bases from J, leaving 14 bases between. The CDR3 is made up of 14 amino acids. CDR1 is DFQATT, CDR2 SNEGSKA, per germline (reference sequence). CDR3 sequence reads: CSARPRRSGEKLFF. CDR3 DNA sequence: TGCAGTGCTAGACCTAGGAGGAGCGGTGAAAAACTGTTTTTT.

This chain connects TRBV21-1 to TRBJ1-2; the D call TRBD1 from the table was never checked on the DNA. TRBV21-1 is a recognized pseudogene. This CDR3 is 17 amino acids long. CDR3 coding DNA: TGTGCCAGCAGCAAAGCGAGAGGGGGCCTTCCTAACTATGGCTACACCTTC. It codes for CASSKARGGLPNYGYTF.

The chain recombines TRBV7-9 with TRBJ2-7; a possible D gene is TRBD1 (5 bases). The ends were cut back, 5 bases at V and 0 bases at J, with 11 bases in the middle. The CDR3 has 14 amino acids. Germline V gene data show CDR1 as SEHNR and CDR2 as FQNEAQ (reference sequence). DNA of the CDR3: TGTGCCAGCAGCACCCCGGACACCTCCTACGAGCAGTACTTC. Amino acids: CASSTPDTSYEQYF.

This clonotype was seen a few times. The chain employs TRBV5-5 and TRBJ1-2; D possibly corresponds to TRBD1 (5 bases). V was clipped by 1 base and J by 2 bases, with 12 bases between them. This CDR3 is built from 15 residues. Germline CDR1 and CDR2: SGHKS and YYEKEE (reference sequence). The CDR3 sequence is CASSLQRGLNYGYTF. The CDR3 bases are TGTGCCAGCAGCTTGCAGAGGGGTTTAAACTATGGCTACACCTTC.

This clonotype was seen more than once but under ten times. The chain joins TRBV29-1 to TRBJ1-2; D is possibly TRBD1 (6 bases). Deletions cut 6 bases from V and 4 bases from J, with 9 bases between. Germline CDR1 SQVTM, CDR2 ANQGSEA. The CDR3 consists of 11 residues. CDR3 residues: CSVDRPYGYTF. For the CDR3, the DNA is TGCAGCGTCGACAGGCCCTATGGCTACACCTTC.

This CDR3 is CASTKSGSSTDTQYF. Written as DNA, the CDR3 is TGTGCCAGTACCAAAAGCGGATCTAGCACAGATACGCAGTATTTT. The chain joins TRBV9 to TRBJ2-3, with a weak D call TRBD2 (5 bases). Germline V gene sequence: CDR1 SGDLS, CDR2 YYNGEE. This CDR3 has 15 amino acids. Deletions cut 8 bases from V and 0 bases from J, with 16 bases between.

This clonotype was detected a few times. The chain is built from TRBV7-2 and TRBJ1-1; 11 bases are shared with TRBD1. Germline CDR1 SGHTA, CDR2 FQGNSA. CDR3 size: 14 residues. The trim removed 5 bases at V and 13 bases at J, leaving 12 bases unmatched. CDR3 nucleotides: TGTGCCAGCAGCACAGGGACAGGGGGAACTTTGGGTTTCTTT. Protein product: CASSTGTGGTLGFF.

The chain links TRBV5-6 to TRBJ2-1; tentative D call: TRBD1 (6 bases). From germline, CDR1 is SGHDT and CDR2 YYEEEE. The CDR3 loop spans 19 amino acids. V lost 2 bases and J 0 bases, leaving 21 bases between the germline ends. The CDR3 DNA reads TGTGCCAGCAGCTTTCGTAAAGGGGGACGGAGGACCTCCTACAATGAGCAGTTCTTC. Protein: CASSFRKGGRRTSYNEQFF.

This chain joins TRBV12-3 or TRBV12-4 and TRBJ2-7, with D uncertain. The V end was cut by 1 base, the J end by 2 bases, with 12 bases between. The CDR3 length is 15 residues. The CDR3 loop reads CASSLGNLTTYEQYF. The CDR3, as DNA: TGTGCCAGCAGTTTAGGGAACTTGACCACCTACGAGCAGTACTTC.

The V call is TRBV18, the J call TRBJ2-1; TRBD1 matches 11 bases. The V gene's germline CDR1 is KGHSH and CDR2 LQKENI. This CDR3 comprises 16 residues. With V trimmed by 5 bases and J by 14 bases, 17 bases remained unmatched. The CDR3 protein is CASSTELGTGGTKEFF. The CDR3 DNA reads TGTGCCAGCTCAACAGAATTGGGGACAGGGGGTACAAAAGAGTTCTTC.

This chain links TRBV15 with TRBJ1-4; D may be TRBD1 (5 bases). Trimming removed 5 bases at V and 8 bases at J, with 24 bases between. The germline V gene has CDR1 LNHNV and CDR2 YYDKDF (reference sequence). CDR3 size: 17 residues. The CDR3 is CATSSPSGPLPREKLFF. The CDR3 DNA reads as TGTGCCACCAGCTCGCCATCGGGGCCACTCCCCCGGGAAAAACTGTTTTTT.

The chain uses TRBV12-3 or TRBV12-4 and TRBJ1-2; TRBD1 aligns across 7 bases. J lost 5 bases, V lost 6 bases, and 9 bases had no gene match. This CDR3 is built from 14 residues. The CDR3 DNA reads as TGTGCCAGCAGGGACGGGACAGAACATTATGGCTACACCTTC. Translation: CASRDGTEHYGYTF.

This clonotype appeared a few times. The chain couples TRBV12-3 or TRBV12-4 to TRBJ2-3; TRBD2 matches at 12 bases. This CDR3 is 14 amino acids long. With V trimmed by 5 bases and J by 7 bases, 4 bases remained unmatched. This chain's CDR3 is CASSQGLAGNTQYF. The CDR3 nucleotides read TGTGCCAGCAGTCAAGGACTAGCGGGGAATACGCAGTATTTT.

The chain combines TRBV7-3 with TRBJ2-1; D unresolved. The CDR3 is 13 amino acids. Germline lookup yields CDR1 SGHTA and CDR2 FQGTGA. V lost 5 bases and J 5 bases, leaving 10 bases between the germline ends. The CDR3 nucleotides are TGTGCCAGCAGCCTTAGTTGGAACAATGAGCAGTTCTTC. It translates to CASSLSWNNEQFF.

The chain has TRBV7-9 and TRBJ2-5, with 10 nucleotides matching TRBD2. The CDR3 has 15 amino acids. Germline V CDR1 and CDR2: SEHNR, FQNEAQ (reference sequence). J lost 4 bases, V lost 0 bases, and 2 bases had no gene match. For the CDR3, the DNA is TGTGCCAGCAGCTTAGCAGCGGGAGGGCGAGAGACCCAGTACTTC. Amino acid sequence: CASSLAAGGRETQYF.

The rearrangement joins TRBV11-3 to TRBJ2-1; no reliable D call. CDR3 length equals 14 residues. Trimming took 5 bases from V and 6 from J, leaving 14 bases between them. Looked up from germline, CDR1 is SGHNT and CDR2 is YENEEA. CDR3 residues: CASSPGGSGNEQFF. In DNA form, the CDR3 reads TGTGCCAGCAGCCCAGGCGGCTCTGGCAATGAGCAGTTCTTC.

In DNA, the CDR3 is TGTGCCAGCAGCCAGACCAGGAATGAGCAGTTCTTC. It is translated as CASSQTRNEQFF. The V call is TRBV3-1, the J call TRBJ2-1; D is ambiguous. Deletions cut 3 bases from V and 7 bases from J, with 7 bases between. The germline CDR1 and CDR2 sequences are LGHDT and YNNKEL (reference sequence). This CDR3 contains 12 residues.

This rearrangement joins TRBV6-5 to TRBJ2-7, with D perhaps matching TRBD1 (5 bases). Trimming cost V 0 bases and J 2 bases, with 14 bases left between them. The CDR3 contains 16 residues. Per germline, CDR1 MNHEY and CDR2 SVGAGI. The DNA for the CDR3 is TGTGCCAGCAGTTACTCGATGCTCAGGGCCGCCTACGAGCAGTACTTC. Its translation: CASSYSMLRAAYEQYF.